One sample yielded the 26 T cell receptor beta chains listed below, sequenced in a study of CD8+CD57+ T cells in acquired aplastic anemia. CDR3 and TCR beta VDJ profiling relied on a genomic DNA template. A single record per CDR3 protein comes from TCRdb applying MiXCR to the reads. The sample holds roughly 190,000 distinct CDR3 sequences, 48% seen once. CD8+CD57+ cell expansion, shown by flow cytometry, had occurred in the patients selected for sequencing. Sequenced input: sorted CD4+, CD8+, or CD8+CD57+ T cells (not recorded which) from PBMCs. Receptors originate from a human donor with aplastic anemia.

Ten or more counts support this clonotype. The chain uses TRBV9 and TRBJ2-2; D gene uncertain. This CDR3 region has 13 residues. The germline gives CDR1 SGDLS, CDR2 YYNGEE. The V gene lost 4 bases and the J gene lost 5 bases, with 9 bases spanning the gap. The CDR3 DNA sequence: TGTGCCAGCAGCCCGGTCGTTACCGGGGAGCTGTTTTTT. Its translation is CASSPVVTGELFF.

The chain couples TRBV10-3 to TRBJ2-2; 11 bases fit TRBD2. CDR3 length: 15 residues. Trimming took 6 bases from V and 5 from J; bases not matched to a gene: 5. Germline CDR1 reads ENHRY; CDR2 reads SYGVKD. This CDR3 reads CAIRSGTSGTGELFF. As DNA, the CDR3 is TGTGCCATCAGAAGCGGGACTAGCGGAACCGGGGAGCTGTTTTTT.

A few counts support this clonotype. This rearrangement joins TRBV7-9 to TRBJ1-2; D not certain. The CDR3 extends over 13 amino acids. The V end lost 1 base, the J end lost 5 bases, and 8 bases lay between the germline ends. Germline lookup yields CDR1 SEHNR and CDR2 FQNEAQ (reference sequence). The CDR3 sequence: CASSLVSLYGYTF. The CDR3 DNA reads as TGTGCCAGCAGCTTAGTCAGCCTTTATGGCTACACCTTC.

V is TRBV2 and J is TRBJ2-1, with 12 nucleotides matching TRBD1. J was trimmed by 10 bases and V by 2 bases; bases with no gene match: 6. CDR3 length: 15 residues. Germline lookup yields CDR1 SNHLY and CDR2 FYNNEI. In nucleotides, the CDR3 is TGTGCCAGCAGTGAACAGGGACAGGGGGCCGGGGAGCAGTTCTTC. Translating it yields CASSEQGQGAGEQFF.

The J gene is TRBJ2-7, the V gene TRBV20-1, with D possibly TRBD2 on 6 matching bases. Germline V CDR1 and CDR2: DFQATT, SNEGSKA (reference sequence). Trimming removed 4 bases at V and 7 bases at J, with 20 bases between. The CDR3 totals 14 residues. CDR3 bases: TGCAGTGCTAAGGAGGGACCCAGGGTTGGGGAGCAGTACTTC. Protein product: CSAKEGPRVGEQYF.

In its sample, this clonotype was seen many times. The chain is built from TRBV24-1 and TRBJ2-3; possibly TRBD2 for D (5 bases). The CDR3 spans 15 residues. CDR1 KGHDR and CDR2 SFDVKD come from the germline V gene. V shed 4 bases and J shed 11 bases, with 21 bases lying between them. DNA of the CDR3: TGTGCCACCAGTGACTCAATCCACCCTAGCCGCATGCAGTATTTT. Amino acids: CATSDSIHPSRMQYF.

A remark on this clonotype: With a much larger clone just one base away, this may be a read error. This rearrangement joins TRBV5-4 to TRBJ2-7, with D tentatively TRBD1 or TRBD2 (5 bases each). V gave up 2 bases and J gave up 2 bases, with 17 bases separating them. The CDR3 contains 16 residues. Germline assignment: CDR1 SGHNT and CDR2 YYREEE (reference sequence). The CDR3 DNA sequence: TGTGCCAGCAGCTTCACCCCGGGACGAAGAGCCTACGAGCAGTACTTC. Encoded protein: CASSFTPGRRAYEQYF.

This clonotype has at least ten counts. The V gene is TRBV5-1, the J gene TRBJ1-2; 7 bases match TRBD1. This CDR3 is built from 14 residues. CDR1 and CDR2 (germline): SGHRS, YFSETQ. V was pared by 4 bases and J by 4 bases, with 7 bases of the junction left unmatched. In DNA form, the CDR3 reads TGCGCCAGCAGCCCTGACAGGGTACGCTATGGCTACACCTTC. This encodes CASSPDRVRYGYTF.

This clonotype was seen ten or more times. The V call is TRBV2, the J call TRBJ2-2; D is unresolved. The V end was cut by 3 bases, the J end by 6 bases, with 2 bases between. Germline-derived CDR1 and CDR2 are SNHLY and FYNNEI. The CDR3 has 11 amino acids. Here the CDR3 reads CASSESGELFF. CDR3 in DNA: TGTGCCAGCAGTGAGTCCGGGGAGCTGTTTTTT. The full variable domain, with the rest looked up from reference TRBV2 and TRBJ2-2, is EPEVTQTPSHQVTQMGQEVILRCVPISNHLYFYWYRQILGQKVEFLVSFYNNEISEKSEIFDDQFSVERPDGSNFTLKIRSTKLEDSAMYFCASSESGELFFGEGSRLTVL.

V and J are TRBV9 and TRBJ1-4, with D possibly being TRBD1 (5 bases). The V gene lost 0 bases and the J gene lost 7 bases, with 16 bases spanning the gap. This CDR3 contains 16 residues. CDR1 SGDLS and CDR2 YYNGEE come from the germline V gene. CDR3 sequence: CASSVGDWGYTEKLFF. CDR3 nucleotide sequence: TGTGCCAGCAGCGTAGGGGACTGGGGATATACTGAAAAACTGTTTTTT.

The chain recombines TRBV20-1 with TRBJ2-7; TRBD2 is a possible D gene (5 bases). V lost 0 bases and J 1 base, leaving 13 bases between the germline ends. Per germline, CDR1 DFQATT and CDR2 SNEGSKA (reference sequence). This CDR3 spans 15 amino acids. CDR3 region: CSARDRRLISYEQYF. The CDR3 region has the DNA TGCAGTGCTAGAGATAGAAGACTAATATCCTACGAGCAGTACTTC.

As regards this clonotype: A much larger clone sits a single nucleotide away, making a read error possible. V is TRBV6-5 and J is TRBJ2-3; 8 bases agree with TRBD1. CDR1 MNHEY and CDR2 SVGAGI come from the germline V gene. The CDR3 spans 16 residues. The J segment lost 4 bases and the V segment lost 4 bases, leaving 10 bases of the junction unmatched. CDR3 loop: CASSCLARGPADTQYF. As DNA, the CDR3 is TGTGCCAGCAGTTGCTTGGCCAGGGGGCCTGCAGATACGCAGTATTTT.

This clonotype showed up many times. The CDR3 loop is CASSPLQGYTEAFF. In DNA, the CDR3 is TGCGCCAGCAGCCCACTACAGGGATACACTGAAGCTTTCTTT. This chain links TRBV4-1 with TRBJ1-1; perhaps TRBD1 as D (6 bases). Trimming took off 4 bases at V and 3 bases at J, with 12 bases between the two ends. In germline, CDR1 is MGHRA, CDR2 YSYEKL. The CDR3 is 14 amino acids.

CDR3 sequence: CASSLTGPEAFF. In DNA, the CDR3 is TGTGCCAGCAGCTTAACGGGGCCAGAAGCTTTCTTT. The chain is built from TRBV7-9 and TRBJ1-1; maybe TRBD1 (5 bases). There are 12 residues in the CDR3. The V gene lost 2 bases and the J gene lost 8 bases, with 9 bases spanning the gap. Germline V gene lookup returns CDR1 SEHNR and CDR2 FQNEAQ (reference sequence).

V gene TRBV12-3 or TRBV12-4 combines with J gene TRBJ2-1, with no clear D. V was trimmed by 3 bases and J by 10 bases, leaving 22 bases between them. The CDR3 length is 16 residues. Here the CDR3 reads CASSFGWVARVKEQFF. In nucleotides, the CDR3 is TGTGCCAGCAGTTTCGGATGGGTCGCAAGGGTAAAGGAGCAGTTCTTC.

V and J are TRBV29-1 and TRBJ1-5, with D hard to call. Germline assignment: CDR1 SQVTM and CDR2 ANQGSEA. This CDR3 has 13 residues. The V end lost 4 bases, the J end lost 3 bases, and 10 bases lay between the germline ends. The CDR3 sequence is CSVGGGFNQPQHF. The DNA of the CDR3 is TGCAGCGTTGGGGGTGGGTTCAATCAGCCCCAGCATTTT.

This clonotype was detected many times. Its ends do not fully match the called genes, so a read error is possible. The chain links TRBV7-7 to TRBJ2-7, with D possibly TRBD2 on 6 matching bases. This CDR3 is built from 13 residues. From germline, CDR1 is SSHAT and CDR2 FNYEAQ (reference sequence). CDR3 coding DNA: TGTGCTAGCAGCCAGGTTGGAGGGGACGAGCAGTACTTC. This codes for CASSQVGGDEQYF.

Written as DNA, the CDR3 is TGTGCCAGTTCCCGCCGGGACAGAGGGGCATCGCAGTATTTT. It specifies CASSRRDRGASQYF. This chain links TRBV19 with TRBJ2-3; TRBD1 aligns across 7 bases. Per germline, CDR1 LNHDA and CDR2 SQIVND (reference sequence). The CDR3 loop spans 14 amino acids. Trimming at V came to 8 bases and at J to 10 bases, leaving 15 bases not matched to a gene.

The sample holds many counts of this clonotype. The J gene is TRBJ2-7, the V gene TRBV5-8; no clear D gene. The ends were cut back, 0 bases at V and 6 bases at J, with 13 bases in the middle. The CDR3 covers 14 residues. CDR1 and CDR2 from the germline V gene are SGHTS and YDEGEE. Written as DNA, the CDR3 is TGTGCCAGCAGCTTGGATGGCTACTTTAGCGAGCAGTACTTC. Protein sequence: CASSLDGYFSEQYF.

This clonotype has ten or more counts. This rearrangement joins TRBV11-1 to TRBJ1-1, with TRBD1 identical over 10 bases. Germline V gene data show CDR1 as SGHAT and CDR2 as FQDESV (reference sequence). The CDR3 length is 19 residues. V trimming: 5 bases; J trimming: 1 base; junction bases outside the gene matches: 16. Here the CDR3 DNA reads TGTGCCAGCAGCATTCCGTTACTCGGACAGGGGGAAAGGAACACTGAAGCTTTCTTT. Its translation is CASSIPLLGQGERNTEAFF.

V gene TRBV20-1 combines with J gene TRBJ1-5; possible D gene TRBD1, 5 bases. The length of the CDR3 is 12 residues. Germline V gene sequence: CDR1 DFQATT, CDR2 SNEGSKA (reference sequence). Trimming took 6 bases from V and 3 from J, leaving 9 bases between them. This CDR3 is CSAAGTNQPQHF. The CDR3 DNA is TGCAGTGCCGCGGGGACCAATCAGCCCCAGCATTTT.

CDR3 in DNA: TGCGCCAGCAGCTTCGAAGACAATGAGCAGTTCTTC. It encodes CASSFEDNEQFF. V and J are TRBV5-1 and TRBJ2-1; no reliable D call. Germline CDR1 is SGHRS and CDR2 is YFSETQ. Trimming removed 2 bases at V and 5 bases at J, with 5 bases between. CDR3 length: 12 amino acids.

The chain recombines TRBV9 with TRBJ2-1; D uncertain. With 5 bases removed from V and 0 bases from J, the gap between germline ends came to 18 bases. The germline V gene encodes CDR1 SGDLS and CDR2 YYNGEE. The length of the CDR3 is 17 residues. The CDR3, as DNA: TGTGCCAGCAGTAGAGATACGCGCGGTAGCTCCTACAATGAGCAGTTCTTC. Translating it yields CASSRDTRGSSYNEQFF.

This clonotype was picked up a small number of times. The V and J genes are TRBV2 and TRBJ1-6; the D is unclear. The V and J ends lost 2 bases and 10 bases respectively, with 9 bases between them. CDR3 length: 13 amino acids. Germline-derived CDR1 and CDR2 are SNHLY and FYNNEI. CDR3 region: CASSEQQGSPLHF. The CDR3 nucleotides read TGTGCCAGCAGTGAACAACAAGGGTCACCCCTCCACTTT. The full variable domain, its missing parts supplied by reference TRBV2 and TRBJ1-6, is EPEVTQTPSHQVTQMGQEVILRCVPISNHLYFYWYRQILGQKVEFLVSFYNNEISEKSEIFDDQFSVERPDGSNFTLKIRSTKLEDSAMYFCASSEQQGSPLHFGNGTRLTVT.

The gene calls are TRBV4-3 and TRBJ1-6; D call uncertain. CDR1 and CDR2 from the germline V gene are LGHNA and YSLEER. The CDR3 spans 13 residues. V shed 1 base and J shed 7 bases, with 5 bases lying between them. In DNA form, the CDR3 reads TGCGCCAGCAGCCAAGGGCGGAATTCACCCCTCCACTTT. Amino acid sequence: CASSQGRNSPLHF.

J is TRBJ2-7 and V is TRBV25-1, with 7 bases matching TRBD1. The germline CDR1 and CDR2 sequences are MGHDK and SYGVNS. V shed 5 bases, J shed 1 base, and the junction held 5 bases outside the gene matches. This CDR3 has 14 amino acids. In DNA, the CDR3 is TGTGCCAGCAGTCGACAGGGCTTTTCCTACGAGCAGTACTTC. This gives the protein CASSRQGFSYEQYF.